The next 9 T cell receptor beta chains were all read from a single sample in a study of blood T cell repertoires in COVID-19. Using immunoSEQ multiplex PCR, the repertoire was profiled, and TCRdb retains in-frame clones only, with some absent. The sample lists hundreds of thousands of clones; around nine tenths were seen once. Sequenced sample: peripheral blood. All receptors come from an older woman who had recovered from COVID-19.

The rearrangement uses TRBV6-6 and TRBJ2-7; tentatively, D is TRBD2 (5 bases). The germline CDR1 and CDR2 sequences are MNHNY and SVGAGI (reference sequence). Trimming left V 4 bases short and J 6 bases short, with 10 bases between. The CDR3 is 12 amino acids. CDR3 nucleotides: TGTGCCAGCAGTTTCGGGGTTTTCGAGCAGTACTTC. Translation gives CASSFGVFEQYF.

This clone was recorded only once. This chain joins TRBV6-6 and TRBJ1-3; TRBD1 might be the D (5 bases). V lost 6 bases, J lost 0 bases, and 12 bases lay in between. This CDR3 contains 15 residues. The germline V gene has CDR1 MNHNY and CDR2 SVGAGI (reference sequence). The chain's CDR3 is CASSPDRVSGNTIYF. For the CDR3, the DNA is TGTGCCAGCAGCCCCGACAGAGTCTCTGGAAACACCATATATTTT.

This chain connects TRBV18 to TRBJ2-3; D is ambiguous. V lost 3 bases, J lost 2 bases, and 9 bases lay in between. In germline, CDR1 is KGHSH, CDR2 LQKENI. The CDR3 has 14 amino acids. CDR3 loop: CASSPSQYTDTQYF. CDR3 DNA: TGTGCCAGCTCACCCTCACAGTACACAGATACGCAGTATTTT.

Regarding this clone: Different DNA sequences within this sample yield the same CDR3. V usage is TRBV28 and J usage is TRBJ1-6; D is possibly TRBD1 (6 bases). The germline CDR1 and CDR2 sequences are MDHEN and SYDVKM. Trimming stripped 2 bases from V and 7 bases from J, with 9 bases between. The CDR3 loop spans 14 amino acids. The CDR3 here is CASSLGQGNSPLHF. The DNA for the CDR3 is TGTGCCAGCAGTTTAGGTCAGGGGAATTCACCCCTCCACTTT. The entire variable domain, with the rest obtained from reference TRBV28 and TRBJ1-6, is as follows: DVKVTQSSRYLVKRTGEKVFLECVQDMDHENMFWYRQDPGLGLRLIYFSYDVKMKEKGDIPEGYSVSREKKERFSLILESASTNQTSMYLCASSLGQGNSPLHFGNGTRLTVT.

The V call is TRBV3-1 (or the pseudogene TRBV3-2), the J call TRBJ1-2; unclear D gene. This CDR3 contains 14 residues. Germline lookup yields CDR1 LGHDT and CDR2 YNNKEL (reference sequence). Trimming pared 3 bases from V and 7 bases from J, leaving 15 bases between. The CDR3 is CASSHPSNILGYTF. Written as DNA, the CDR3 is TGTGCCAGCAGCCACCCGTCCAACATTCTTGGCTACACCTTC.

J is TRBJ2-4 and V is TRBV6-6; D is possibly TRBD2 (7 bases). CDR1 is MNHNY, CDR2 SVGAGI, per germline (reference sequence). V shed 7 bases and J shed 2 bases, with 18 bases lying between them. CDR3 length: 16 residues. CDR3 protein: CASTLGGGPPKNIQYF. In nucleotides, the CDR3 is TGTGCCAGCACCCTAGGGGGGGGCCCTCCCAAAAACATTCAGTACTTC.

This chain connects TRBV25-1 to TRBJ2-2, with 9 positions matching TRBD1. The V and J ends lost 4 bases and 8 bases, in that order; junction bases with no gene match: 11. CDR1 is MGHDK, CDR2 SYGVNS, per germline. The CDR3 runs to 16 residues. CDR3 nucleotide sequence: TGTGCCAGCAGTGGCCCCCAGGACAGGGGTTCAGGGGAGCTGTTTTTT. It yields the protein CASSGPQDRGSGELFF. The full variable domain, its missing parts supplied by reference TRBV25-1 and TRBJ2-2, is EADIYQTPRYLVIGTGKKITLECSQTMGHDKMYWYQQDPGMELHLIHYSYGVNSTEKGDLSSESTVSRIRTEHFPLTLESARPSHTSQYLCASSGPQDRGSGELFFGEGSRLTVL.

The chain combines TRBV10-3 with TRBJ2-1, with 9 bases aligning to TRBD2. The germline gives CDR1 ENHRY, CDR2 SYGVKD. This CDR3 is built from 14 residues. V shed 4 bases and J 9 bases; nucleotides not matched to a gene: 7. CDR3 DNA sequence: TGTGCCATCAGTGGGACTAGCGAGGAGGCTGAGCAGTTCTTC. It is translated as CAISGTSEEAEQFF.

This chain connects TRBV28 to TRBJ2-7; 8 bases fit TRBD1. Germline-derived CDR1 and CDR2 are MDHEN and SYDVKM. This CDR3 spans 15 amino acids. V shed 6 bases and J 2 bases; nucleotides not matched to a gene: 9. The CDR3 sequence is CASRTGAEGPYEQYF. The CDR3 DNA is TGTGCCAGCAGGACAGGGGCGGAGGGCCCCTACGAGCAGTACTTC.